Sequencing of this T cell receptor beta chain was carried out in a study of CD8+CD57+ T cells in acquired aplastic anemia. At the level of the study: Sorted cells (CD4+ and CD8+) yielded DNA amounts that averaged 3.2 ug.

Germline values: CDR1 SGHRS, CDR2 YFSETQ. Unmatched junction bases numbered 4, after V lost 0 bases and J lost 6 bases. This CDR3 contains 15 residues. The study's findings and limits: Overlapping CD8+ CDR3 repertoires of patients and controls contained under 30 shared sequences.

This clonotype was found many times. Its antigen is not known. Genomic DNA was employed as the template in profiling TCR beta VDJ and CDR3. TCRdb passed the reads through MiXCR, listing each CDR3 protein once. The sample contains 150,000 or so distinct CDR3 sequences, around 50% of which appear only once. The patients chosen for sequencing had shown expansion of CD8+CD57+ cells (detected by flow cytometry). In all patients, the disease was severe acquired aplastic anemia. Sequencing was carried out using sorted CD4+, CD8+, or CD8+CD57+ T cells (not recorded which) from PBMCs. The genes are TRBV5-1 and TRBJ2-1, with 9 bases identical to TRBD2. This TCR derives from a human donor with aplastic anemia. The CDR3 nucleotides read TGCGCCAGCAGCTTGGAGAGACTAGCGGCCAATGAGCAGTTCTTC. Translation gives CASSLERLAANEQFF. Using reference TRBV5-1 and TRBJ2-1 for the parts outside the CDR3, the full variable domain is KAGVTQTPRYLIKTRGQQVTLSCSPISGHRSVSWYQQTPGQGLQFLFEYFSETQRNKGNFPGRFSGRQFSNSRSEMNVSTLELGDSALYLCASSLERLAANEQFFGPGTRLTVL.